This T cell receptor beta chain was captured in a study of regulatory T cells in long-lasting Graves disease. Study observations and caveats: Accuracy was perhaps lowered by the small sample size.

iRepertoire HTBI primers and Arm-PCR of CDR3 regions built TCR beta libraries. Via MiXCR, TCRdb re-called the multiplex PCR reads, giving one row per CDR3 protein. This sample has some 230,000 distinct CDR3 sequences, with around 20% found just once. In this sample, this clonotype turned up many times. The antigen remains undetermined. As to time point: newly diagnosed GD, antithyroid drugs for less than 3 months. PBMCs were the source of the RNA used for TCR sequencing. Approximately 9-milliliter peripheral blood samples went into EDTA tubes. The CDR3 totals 15 residues. The germline gives CDR1 SNHLY, CDR2 FYNNEI. Trimming left V 5 bases short and J 4 bases short, with 17 bases between.

The source of this sequence is a female donor with Graves disease. The specimen comprised peripheral blood mononuclear cells (PBMCs), sampled at new diagnosis, from a patient treated with antithyroid drugs. V gene TRBV2 combines with J gene TRBJ2-5, with D maybe TRBD2 (6 bases). In nucleotides, the CDR3 is TGTGCCAGCAGTTTTATAGCGGCTATTGGAGAGACCCAGTACTTC. Translating it yields CASSFIAAIGETQYF. The entire variable domain, with the rest obtained from reference TRBV2 and TRBJ2-5, is as follows: EPEVTQTPSHQVTQMGQEVILRCVPISNHLYFYWYRQILGQKVEFLVSFYNNEISEKSEIFDDQFSVERPDGSNFTLKIRSTKLEDSAMYFCASSFIAAIGETQYFGPGTRLLVL.